Listed here are 15 T cell receptor beta chains from one sample, sequenced in a study of blood T cell repertoires in COVID-19. Here immunoSEQ multiplex PCR was the method, and the copy in TCRdb shows in-frame clones only, minus some. The repertoire includes 450,000 or so clones, about 90% of them detected once, and roughly 0.76% sits in the top ten. The specimen sequenced was peripheral blood. The receptors were gathered from a young man with COVID-19, enrolled during active disease.

A few counts support this clone. This chain joins TRBV12-3 or TRBV12-4 and TRBJ1-3; TRBD1 is a possible D gene (5 bases). The CDR3 covers 12 residues. V lost 9 bases and J 3 bases, leaving 9 bases between the germline ends. The CDR3 spells CASDRGGNTIYF. The CDR3 region has the DNA TGTGCCAGTGATAGGGGTGGAAACACCATATATTTT.

The genes are TRBV12-3 or TRBV12-4 and TRBJ1-2, with D unresolved. The CDR3 consists of 13 residues. Trimming took off 4 bases at V and 2 bases at J, with 8 bases between the two ends. The CDR3 here is CASSYPGNYGYTF. The CDR3 nucleotides are TGTGCCAGCAGTTACCCGGGGAACTATGGCTACACCTTC.

This chain links TRBV4-1 with TRBJ2-3, with D perhaps matching TRBD2 (5 bases). Trimming took off 0 bases at V and 1 base at J, with 11 bases between the two ends. The CDR3 has 16 amino acids. Germline V gene data show CDR1 as MGHRA and CDR2 as YSYEKL. Here the CDR3 reads CASSQEPSPGTDTQYF. CDR3 bases: TGCGCCAGCAGCCAAGAACCTAGCCCGGGCACAGATACGCAGTATTTT.

The CDR3 region is CSVAGTGSGETQYF. Written as DNA, the CDR3 is TGCAGCGTCGCCGGGACAGGGTCGGGAGAGACCCAGTACTTC. The chain carries TRBV29-1 and TRBJ2-5, with 9 bases aligning to TRBD1. The V gene's germline CDR1 is SQVTM and CDR2 ANQGSEA. V trimming: 6 bases; J trimming: 4 bases; junction bases outside the gene matches: 9. There are 14 residues in the CDR3.

This chain links TRBV7-8 with TRBJ2-3, with 7 nucleotides matching TRBD2. V lost 1 base to trimming and J lost 2 bases; unmatched junction nucleotides: 9. Per the germline V gene, CDR1 is SGHVS and CDR2 is FQNEAQ. The CDR3 is 17 amino acids. As DNA, the CDR3 is TGTGCCAGCAGCTTAGTGGTTTTGGGACTATCCACAGATACGCAGTATTTT. Protein: CASSLVVLGLSTDTQYF.

V and J are TRBV30 and TRBJ1-4; D remains unclear. The length of the CDR3 is 15 residues. Germline assignment: CDR1 GTSNPN and CDR2 SVGIG (reference sequence). The germline V and J ends were trimmed by 2 bases and 0 bases, with 10 bases remaining between them. The DNA for the CDR3 is TGTGCCTGGAGTACGGGAGCTGCAACTAATGAAAAACTGTTTTTT. This codes for CAWSTGAATNEKLFF.

V and J are TRBV15 and TRBJ1-5, with TRBD1 as a possible D gene (6 bases). V lost 0 bases to trimming and J lost 8 bases, with 14 bases between them. The CDR3 sequence is 15 residues long. Germline V gene lookup returns CDR1 LNHNV and CDR2 YYDKDF (reference sequence). CDR3 sequence reads: CATSRDRSRGEPQHF. The CDR3, as DNA: TGTGCCACCAGCAGAGATCGTAGCAGGGGAGAGCCCCAGCATTTT.

The rearrangement joins TRBV9 to TRBJ2-1, with 7 positions matching TRBD2. Germline loops: CDR1 SGDLS, CDR2 YYNGEE. The V segment lost 3 bases and the J segment 2 bases; nucleotides outside the gene matches: 5. The CDR3 contains 15 residues. In DNA form, the CDR3 reads TGTGCCAGCAGCGACTCTAGCGGAACCTACAATGAGCAGTTCTTC. Protein sequence: CASSDSSGTYNEQFF.

This sequence joins TRBV28 and TRBJ1-5; D call uncertain. This CDR3 is 13 amino acids long. CDR1 is MDHEN, CDR2 SYDVKM, per germline. V was shortened by 3 bases and J by 5 bases, with 8 bases between the two germline ends. CDR3 in amino acids: CASSFGQYQPQHF. Written as DNA, the CDR3 is TGTGCCAGCAGTTTTGGGCAATATCAGCCCCAGCATTTT.

V usage is TRBV7-9 and J usage is TRBJ2-3; the D gene is possibly TRBD2 (5 bases). The CDR3 totals 16 residues. CDR1 and CDR2 (germline): SEHNR, FQNEAQ (reference sequence). Trimming left V 4 bases short and J 0 bases short, with 14 bases between. CDR3 DNA sequence: TGTGCCAGCAGCTCCCCCGGCGGGCCTAGCACAGATACGCAGTATTTT. It encodes CASSSPGGPSTDTQYF.

The chain has TRBV11-2 and TRBJ1-1; D is ambiguous. Trimming removed 0 bases at V and 6 bases at J, with 11 bases between. The CDR3 spans 14 residues. The germline V gene encodes CDR1 SGHAT and CDR2 FQNNGV. CDR3 amino acids: CASSLDLGRPEAFF. CDR3 in DNA: TGTGCCAGCAGCTTAGATCTTGGGCGTCCTGAAGCTTTCTTT.

The rearrangement joins TRBV11-2 to TRBJ2-1; D is perhaps TRBD2 (6 bases). Germline CDR1 reads SGHAT; CDR2 reads FQNNGV. The length of the CDR3 is 14 residues. V was shortened by 5 bases and J by 9 bases, with 17 bases between the two germline ends. The DNA of the CDR3 is TGTGCCAGCAGCGGTAGCGCACGGGGGTCTGAGCAGTTCTTC. Protein sequence: CASSGSARGSEQFF.

Concerning this clone: The sample carries other DNA sequences with the same CDR3. The chain recombines TRBV18 with TRBJ2-3; no clear D gene. This CDR3 spans 12 amino acids. Trimming stripped 2 bases from V and 5 bases from J, with 5 bases between. The germline V gene has CDR1 KGHSH and CDR2 LQKENI. CDR3 protein: CASSPSRDTQYF. CDR3 DNA sequence: TGTGCCAGCTCACCATCGAGAGATACGCAGTATTTT.

Written as DNA, the CDR3 is TGTGCCAGCAGTTTATCAGTAGAGCAGTTCTTC. It encodes CASSLSVEQFF. The V gene is TRBV12-3 or TRBV12-4, the J gene TRBJ2-1; D not certain. Trimming cost V 2 bases and J 10 bases, with 6 bases left between them. The CDR3 consists of 11 residues.

The V call is TRBV30, the J call TRBJ2-1; D is undetermined. V dropped 0 bases and J dropped 10 bases, with 13 bases sitting between them. CDR1 is GTSNPN and CDR2 is SVGIG in the germline V gene (reference sequence). This CDR3 comprises 13 residues. CDR3 loop: CAWSVQFGREQFF. For the CDR3, the DNA is TGTGCCTGGAGTGTACAGTTCGGAAGAGAGCAGTTCTTC. The variable domain in full, with the rest retrieved from reference TRBV30 and TRBJ2-1, is SQTIHQWPATLVQPVGSPLSLECTVEGTSNPNLYWYRQAAGRGLQLLFYSVGIGQISSEVPQNLSASRPQDRQFILSSKKLLLSDSGFYLCAWSVQFGREQFFGPGTRLTVL.